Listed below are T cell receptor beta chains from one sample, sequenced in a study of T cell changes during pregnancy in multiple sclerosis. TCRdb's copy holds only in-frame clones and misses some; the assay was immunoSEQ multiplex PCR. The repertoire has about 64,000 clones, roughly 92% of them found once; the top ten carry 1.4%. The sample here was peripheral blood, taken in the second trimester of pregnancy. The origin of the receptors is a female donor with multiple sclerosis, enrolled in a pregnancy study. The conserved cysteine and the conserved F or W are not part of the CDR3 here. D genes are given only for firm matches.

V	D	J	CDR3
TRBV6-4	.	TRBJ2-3	ASSDGSPTDTQY
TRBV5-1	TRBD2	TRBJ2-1	ASSFMLADNEQF
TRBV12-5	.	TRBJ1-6	ASASGLSPLH
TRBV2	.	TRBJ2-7	ASSWESSYEQY
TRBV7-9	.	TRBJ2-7	ASSLRRSGDDEQY
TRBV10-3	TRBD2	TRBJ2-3	AISDPLAGGPDTQY
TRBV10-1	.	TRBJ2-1	ASRGDGSYNEQF
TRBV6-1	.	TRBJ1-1	ASRPFGVNTEAF
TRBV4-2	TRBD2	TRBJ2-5	ASSQALSGRGVETQY
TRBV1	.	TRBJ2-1	TSNRRFSYNEQF
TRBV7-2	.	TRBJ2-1	ASIGYSYNEQF
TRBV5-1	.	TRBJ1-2	ASSSGAVRLGGYT
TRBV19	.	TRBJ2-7	ASSVQVNSYEQY
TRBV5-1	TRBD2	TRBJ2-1	ASSQTGTSGMGEQF
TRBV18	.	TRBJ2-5	ASSLIQGTNIQETQY
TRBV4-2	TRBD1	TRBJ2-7	ASSQGGDRGYEQY